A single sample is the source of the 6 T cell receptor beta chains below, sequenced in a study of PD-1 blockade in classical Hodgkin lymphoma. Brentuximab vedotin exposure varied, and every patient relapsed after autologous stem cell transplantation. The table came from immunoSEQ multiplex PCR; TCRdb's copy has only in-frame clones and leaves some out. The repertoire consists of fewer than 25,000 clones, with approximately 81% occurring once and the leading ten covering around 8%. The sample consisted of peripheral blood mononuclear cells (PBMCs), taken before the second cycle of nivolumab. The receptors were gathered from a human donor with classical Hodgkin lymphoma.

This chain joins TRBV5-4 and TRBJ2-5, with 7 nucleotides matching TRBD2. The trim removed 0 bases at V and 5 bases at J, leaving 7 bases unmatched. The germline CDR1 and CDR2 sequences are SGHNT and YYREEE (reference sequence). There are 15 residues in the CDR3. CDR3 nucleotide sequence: TGTGCCAGCAGCTTGGTCCGGGGGGTCTTTGAGACCCAGTACTTC. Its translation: CASSLVRGVFETQYF.

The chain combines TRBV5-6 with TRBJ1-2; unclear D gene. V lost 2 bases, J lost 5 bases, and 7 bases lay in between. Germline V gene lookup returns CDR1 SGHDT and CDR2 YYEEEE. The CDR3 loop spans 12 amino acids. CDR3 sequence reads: CASSFGRYGYTF. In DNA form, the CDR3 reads TGTGCCAGCAGCTTCGGGAGGTATGGCTACACCTTC.

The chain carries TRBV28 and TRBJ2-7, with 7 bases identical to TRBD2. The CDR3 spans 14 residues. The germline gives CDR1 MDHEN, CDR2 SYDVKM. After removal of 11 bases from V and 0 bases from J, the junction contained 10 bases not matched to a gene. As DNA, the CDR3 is TGTGCCGGGAAATCTAGCGGCTCCTCCTACGAGCAGTACTTC. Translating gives CAGKSSGSSYEQYF.

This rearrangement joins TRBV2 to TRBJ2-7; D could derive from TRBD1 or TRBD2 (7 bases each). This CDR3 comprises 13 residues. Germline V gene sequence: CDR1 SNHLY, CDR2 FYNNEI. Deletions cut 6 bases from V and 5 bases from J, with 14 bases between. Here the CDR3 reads CASSRQGGNEQYF. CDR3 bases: TGTGCCAGCAGCCGACAGGGAGGGAACGAGCAGTACTTC.

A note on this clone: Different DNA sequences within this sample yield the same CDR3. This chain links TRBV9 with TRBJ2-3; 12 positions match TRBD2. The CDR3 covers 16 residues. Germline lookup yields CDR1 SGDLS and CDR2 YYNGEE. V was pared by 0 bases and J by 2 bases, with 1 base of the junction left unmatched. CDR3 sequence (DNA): TGTGCCAGCAGCGTAGGGACTAGCGGGGACACAGATACGCAGTATTTT. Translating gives CASSVGTSGDTDTQYF.

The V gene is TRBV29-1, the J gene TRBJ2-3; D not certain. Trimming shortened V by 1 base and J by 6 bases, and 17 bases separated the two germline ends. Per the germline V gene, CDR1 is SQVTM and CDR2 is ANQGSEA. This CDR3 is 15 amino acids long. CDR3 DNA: TGCAGCGTTGAAGGGCCTTTTTGGCCGTTGGATACGCAGTATTTT. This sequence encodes CSVEGPFWPLDTQYF.